Sequencing of this T cell receptor beta chain was carried out in a study of T cell responses to AZD1222 COVID-19 vaccine. Study-wide results and caveats: Only five to seven individuals given AZD1222 were seropositive at baseline. Females outnumbered males among donors, who were mostly white British; clonal diversity was possibly underestimated. No repertoire was sampled before or during the peak T cell response, only after it. Rises in breadth and depth of Spike-specific TCRs came after two AZD1222 doses.

V lost 2 bases and J lost 5, with 18 bases in between. CDR1 and CDR2 (germline): GTSNPN, SVGIG (reference sequence). The CDR3 length is 15 residues. As to this clone: What it binds is not known.

Assay: immunoSEQ multiplex PCR; the TCRdb copy retains only in-frame clones and omits some. Of more than 80,000 clones listed, about 90% are singletons. Material: peripheral blood, obtained on day 0 of MenACWY control vaccination. The clonotype comes from an adult in good health. This chain links TRBV30 with TRBJ2-5; D is perhaps TRBD2 (5 bases). In DNA form, the CDR3 reads TGTGCCTGGAGTATCCCGGGGTCCCAGAGGGAGACCCAGTACTTC. Protein: CAWSIPGSQRETQYF.